The 7 T cell receptor beta chains in this list originate from one sample, sequenced in a study of blood T cells in healthy people across ages. A second PCR of 7 to 11 cycles used a sample-barcoded 5' primer and a J-beta primer mix. TCRdb independently ran MiXCR on the 5' RACE reads; one entry per CDR3 protein. The sample consists of some 900,000 distinct CDR3 sequences, under 50% of them appearing once. Material for sequencing was blood. Source of these receptors: a young man in good health.

This clonotype was counted between two and nine times. The rearrangement uses TRBV7-9 and TRBJ2-3; TRBD2 matches at 10 bases. In germline, CDR1 is SEHNR, CDR2 FQNEAQ (reference sequence). The CDR3 extends over 17 amino acids. Losses at the gene ends were 4 bases for V and 2 bases for J; bases not matched to a gene: 9. CDR3 region: CASSSILLAGDTDTQYF. CDR3 nucleotide sequence: TGTGCCAGCAGCTCCATCCTTCTAGCGGGGGACACAGATACGCAGTATTTT.

The J gene is TRBJ2-2, the V gene TRBV2; 7 bases are shared with TRBD2. The trim removed 11 bases at V and 5 bases at J, leaving 11 bases unmatched. The CDR3 is made up of 14 amino acids. The germline CDR1 and CDR2 sequences are SNHLY and FYNNEI. The CDR3 bases are TGTGCCGGGGGGGGAGACGTCTGGACCGGGGAGCTGTTTTTT. As protein: CAGGGDVWTGELFF. The variable domain in full, with the rest retrieved from reference TRBV2 and TRBJ2-2, is EPEVTQTPSHQVTQMGQEVILRCVPISNHLYFYWYRQILGQKVEFLVSFYNNEISEKSEIFDDQFSVERPDGSNFTLKIRSTKLEDSAMYFCAGGGDVWTGELFFGEGSRLTVL.

This chain links TRBV6-2 or TRBV6-3 with TRBJ1-1; D is possibly TRBD1 (5 bases). Germline V CDR1 and CDR2: MNHEY, SVGEGT. The CDR3 consists of 13 residues. With 8 bases removed from V and 4 bases from J, the gap between germline ends came to 14 bases. CDR3 in amino acids: CASGGAVGTEAFF. CDR3 coding DNA: TGTGCCAGCGGAGGGGCCGTTGGCACTGAAGCTTTCTTT.

The chain recombines TRBV12-3 or TRBV12-4 with TRBJ2-1; perhaps TRBD2 as D (6 bases). This CDR3 spans 13 amino acids. V lost 5 bases, J lost 3 bases, and 8 bases lay in between. The CDR3 DNA reads as TGTGCCAGCAGTGCGGGATTCTACAATGAGCAGTTCTTC. The encoded protein is CASSAGFYNEQFF.

A few counts support this clonotype. The rearrangement joins TRBV29-1 to TRBJ1-2; D may be TRBD1 (5 bases). V gave up 4 bases and J gave up 1 base, with 7 bases separating them. Germline assignment: CDR1 SQVTM and CDR2 ANQGSEA. This CDR3 has 12 residues. The chain's CDR3 is CSVAGINYGYTF. CDR3 nucleotides: TGCAGCGTTGCAGGGATTAACTATGGCTACACCTTC.

This clonotype is classed as medium-sized. This sequence joins TRBV10-3 and TRBJ2-5; no clear D. The CDR3 is 16 amino acids. Trimming shortened V by 0 bases and J by 1 base, and 12 bases separated the two germline ends. Germline loops: CDR1 ENHRY, CDR2 SYGVKD. The CDR3 protein is CAISESKGILQETQYF. The DNA for the CDR3 is TGTGCCATCAGTGAGTCCAAAGGTATCCTCCAAGAGACCCAGTACTTC.

This clonotype was observed at least ten times. The genes are TRBV6-5 and TRBJ1-2, with 7 bases lining up with TRBD1. The ends lost 6 bases at V and 2 bases at J; junction bases unmatched: 3. The V gene's germline CDR1 is MNHEY and CDR2 SVGAGI. CDR3 length: 13 amino acids. CDR3 sequence reads: CASRTGWNYGYTF. DNA for the CDR3: TGTGCCAGCAGGACAGGGTGGAACTATGGCTACACCTTC.